Listed here is a single T cell receptor beta chain. Its matching antigen is unknown. The ends were cut back, 9 bases at V and 6 bases at J, with 12 bases in the middle. The CDR3 runs 13 residues. Germline loops: CDR1 MRHNA, CDR2 SNTAGT. The entry originates in a study of cytomegalovirus exposure and HLA in healthy donors. Overall study findings and caveats: Earlier analysis yielded a pattern in which most TCR beta V segments were productive about 90% or about 30% of the time.

Both 60 Vbeta primers and 13 Jbeta primers went into the PCR. TCRdb's copy holds only in-frame clones and misses some; the assay was immunoSEQ multiplex PCR. There are approximately 200,000 clones in the sample; more than 70% occur only once, and approximately 5% lies in the top ten. Specimen: PBMCs. The V gene is TRBV6-4, the J gene TRBJ1-6; TRBD1 might be the D (6 bases). The sequence came from a man aged 30 to 39 in good health and CMV-seropositive. CDR3: CASSTGSNSPLHF. CDR3 coding DNA: TGTGCCAGTTCGACAGGCAGTAATTCACCCCTCCACTTT.